Listed below are T cell receptor beta chains from one sample, sequenced in a study of T cell changes during pregnancy in multiple sclerosis. Sequenced by immunoSEQ multiplex PCR; TCRdb stores in-frame clones only, minus some. Of 35,000 to 50,000 clones listed, 91% were seen once; the top ten hold around 1.8%. Sequenced here: CD4+ T cells from peripheral blood mononuclear cells, sampled after pregnancy. The receptor source for this set is a female donor in good health, enrolled as a control in a pregnancy study. CDR3s include the opening cysteine and the closing phenylalanine or tryptophan. Each record gives: CDR3 protein, CDR3 DNA, D gene, J gene, V gene, clone size. The D gene is left open where the match is weak. A clone size is listed for some rows: how often the clone was seen (once, few, many), or a class if it is expanded.

cdr3_aa: CASEPGQGTHEQYF; cdr3_nt: TGCGCCAGCGAGCCGGGACAAGGGACCCACGAGCAGTACTTC; d_call: NA; j_call: TRBJ2-7; v_call: TRBV5-1; clone_size: NA
cdr3_aa: CAWTRLAGWSGELFF; cdr3_nt: TGTGCCTGGACCCGACTAGCGGGATGGTCCGGGGAGCTGTTTTTT; d_call: TRBD2; j_call: TRBJ2-2; v_call: TRBV30; clone_size: NA
cdr3_aa: CASSPETTRQETQYF; cdr3_nt: TGCGCCAGCAGCCCCGAGACCACTAGACAAGAGACCCAGTACTTC; d_call: NA; j_call: TRBJ2-5; v_call: TRBV5-1; clone_size: NA
cdr3_aa: CASSPGTYGNEQFF; cdr3_nt: TGTGCCAGCAGCCCCGGGACTTACGGCAATGAGCAGTTCTTC; d_call: NA; j_call: TRBJ2-1; v_call: TRBV6-5; clone_size: NA
cdr3_aa: CASSGRGNTEAFF; cdr3_nt: TGTGCCAGCAGTGGCAGGGGGAACACTGAAGCTTTCTTT; d_call: NA; j_call: TRBJ1-1; v_call: TRBV2; clone_size: few
cdr3_aa: CASRLEQPISYEQYF; cdr3_nt: TGCGCCAGCCGCCTCGAACAGCCAATTTCCTACGAGCAGTACTTC; d_call: NA; j_call: TRBJ2-7; v_call: TRBV5-1; clone_size: NA
cdr3_aa: CASSPREAHEQFF; cdr3_nt: TGTGCCAGCAGTCCCCGGGAAGCCCATGAGCAGTTCTTC; d_call: NA; j_call: TRBJ2-1; v_call: TRBV27; clone_size: once
cdr3_aa: CAWSLQGAGNTDTQYF; cdr3_nt: TGTGCCTGGAGTTTACAAGGGGCAGGGAACACAGATACGCAGTATTTT; d_call: NA; j_call: TRBJ2-3; v_call: TRBV30; clone_size: NA
cdr3_aa: CASSYRREGRETQYF; cdr3_nt: TGTGCCAGCAGTTATCGCAGGGAAGGTCGAGAGACCCAGTACTTC; d_call: NA; j_call: TRBJ2-5; v_call: TRBV6-5; clone_size: NA
cdr3_aa: CASSYSILANQPQHF; cdr3_nt: TGTGCCAGCAGTTACTCGATCCTGGCTAATCAGCCCCAGCATTTT; d_call: NA; j_call: TRBJ1-5; v_call: TRBV6-5; clone_size: NA
cdr3_aa: CASSPPRQKETQYF; cdr3_nt: TGTGCCAGCTCCCCACCCAGGCAGAAAGAGACCCAGTACTTC; d_call: NA; j_call: TRBJ2-5; v_call: TRBV28; clone_size: NA
cdr3_aa: CASSLGAGALEQFF; cdr3_nt: TGTGCCAGCAGTCTGGGGGCGGGAGCTCTTGAGCAGTTCTTC; d_call: NA; j_call: TRBJ2-1; v_call: TRBV27; clone_size: once
cdr3_aa: CATSGGRAGIQYF; cdr3_nt: TGTGCCACTTCCGGTGGGAGGGCGGGCATTCAGTACTTC; d_call: TRBD2; j_call: TRBJ2-4; v_call: TRBV19; clone_size: NA
cdr3_aa: CASSIEGDRGPQYF; cdr3_nt: TGTGCCAGTAGTATAGAGGGGGACAGGGGCCCTCAGTACTTC; d_call: TRBD1; j_call: TRBJ2-7; v_call: TRBV19; clone_size: NA
cdr3_aa: CASSIAVGGGYTF; cdr3_nt: TGTGCCAGTAGTATCGCAGTCGGAGGGGGCTACACCTTC; d_call: NA; j_call: TRBJ1-2; v_call: TRBV19; clone_size: NA
cdr3_aa: CASSFGLAGGVYNEQFF; cdr3_nt: TGTGCCAGCAGCTTCGGACTAGCGGGAGGGGTCTACAATGAGCAGTTCTTC; d_call: TRBD2; j_call: TRBJ2-1; v_call: TRBV5-4; clone_size: NA
cdr3_aa: CASSKGYRGGTPNTGELFF; cdr3_nt: TGTGCCAGCAGCAAAGGTTACAGGGGGGGGACTCCAAACACCGGGGAGCTGTTTTTT; d_call: NA; j_call: TRBJ2-2; v_call: TRBV7-9; clone_size: NA
cdr3_aa: CATRTGTSGARSSYEQYF; cdr3_nt: TGTGCCACCAGAACCGGGACTAGCGGGGCTAGGAGCTCCTACGAGCAGTACTTC; d_call: TRBD2; j_call: TRBJ2-7; v_call: TRBV28; clone_size: once
cdr3_aa: CASSSGLPTREEYF; cdr3_nt: TGTGCCAGCTCTTCAGGGCTCCCTACTCGTGAGGAGTACTTC; d_call: NA; j_call: TRBJ2-7; v_call: TRBV18; clone_size: NA
cdr3_aa: CASSQPGLAGDTQYF; cdr3_nt: TGCGCCAGCAGCCAGCCGGGACTAGCTGGGGATACGCAGTATTTT; d_call: TRBD2; j_call: TRBJ2-3; v_call: TRBV4-1; clone_size: NA
cdr3_aa: CSVAGTGDQPQHF; cdr3_nt: TGCAGCGTCGCCGGGACAGGGGATCAGCCCCAGCATTTT; d_call: TRBD1; j_call: TRBJ1-5; v_call: TRBV29-1; clone_size: NA
cdr3_aa: CASSLETVYGYTF; cdr3_nt: TGTGCCAGCAGCTTAGAAACAGTCTATGGCTACACCTTC; d_call: NA; j_call: TRBJ1-2; v_call: TRBV7-9; clone_size: NA
cdr3_aa: CSAKTGGSTEAFF; cdr3_nt: TGCAGCGCCAAGACAGGCGGGAGCACTGAAGCTTTCTTT; d_call: NA; j_call: TRBJ1-1; v_call: TRBV29-1; clone_size: NA
cdr3_aa: CASSLGGRKGGELFF; cdr3_nt: TGTGCCAGCAGTTTGGGAGGGCGCAAAGGCGGGGAGCTGTTTTTT; d_call: TRBD2; j_call: TRBJ2-2; v_call: TRBV28; clone_size: NA
cdr3_aa: CASSLALANYGYTF; cdr3_nt: TGTGCCAGCAGCTTAGCACTGGCTAACTATGGCTACACCTTC; d_call: NA; j_call: TRBJ1-2; v_call: TRBV11-2; clone_size: NA
cdr3_aa: CASSLGQGLYNEQFF; cdr3_nt: TGTGCCAGCAGCTTGGGTCAGGGGTTGTACAATGAGCAGTTCTTC; d_call: NA; j_call: TRBJ2-1; v_call: TRBV5-5; clone_size: NA
cdr3_aa: CASSPTREGSYEQYF; cdr3_nt: TGTGCCAGCAGCCCTACTAGGGAGGGCTCCTACGAGCAGTACTTC; d_call: TRBD2; j_call: TRBJ2-7; v_call: TRBV6-6; clone_size: NA
cdr3_aa: CASSAILAGGDEEQFF; cdr3_nt: TGTGCCAGCAGCGCGATACTAGCGGGGGGAGATGAGGAGCAGTTCTTC; d_call: TRBD2; j_call: TRBJ2-1; v_call: TRBV9; clone_size: few
cdr3_aa: CASCGAGGWNGQFF; cdr3_nt: TGTGCCAGCTGTGGAGCGGGGGGATGGAATGGGCAGTTCTTC; d_call: TRBD2; j_call: TRBJ2-1; v_call: TRBV2; clone_size: NA
cdr3_aa: CATSRTSGGANTGELFF; cdr3_nt: TGTGCCACCAGCAGGACTAGCGGGGGCGCGAACACCGGGGAGCTGTTTTTT; d_call: TRBD2; j_call: TRBJ2-2; v_call: TRBV15; clone_size: NA
cdr3_aa: CASSGREAYNSPLHF; cdr3_nt: TGTGCCAGCAGCGGCCGGGAGGCTTATAATTCACCCCTCCACTTT; d_call: NA; j_call: TRBJ1-6; v_call: TRBV9; clone_size: few
cdr3_aa: CASRSGQGRTGELFF; cdr3_nt: TGTGCCAGCAGGAGTGGACAGGGTCGAACCGGGGAGCTGTTTTTT; d_call: TRBD1; j_call: TRBJ2-2; v_call: TRBV6-5; clone_size: NA
cdr3_aa: CASVIGGEQFF; cdr3_nt: TGTGCCAGTGTTATCGGGGGTGAGCAGTTCTTC; d_call: NA; j_call: TRBJ2-1; v_call: TRBV19; clone_size: NA
cdr3_aa: CASSQPGGAYNSPLHF; cdr3_nt: TGTGCCAGCAGTCAACCAGGGGGCGCGTATAATTCACCCCTCCACTTT; d_call: TRBD1; j_call: TRBJ1-6; v_call: TRBV6-6; clone_size: NA
cdr3_aa: CASTWRSNSPLHF; cdr3_nt: TGTGCCAGCACATGGAGGAGTAATTCACCCCTCCACTTT; d_call: NA; j_call: TRBJ1-6; v_call: TRBV25-1; clone_size: few
cdr3_aa: CASRGQGSYEQYF; cdr3_nt: TGTGCCAGCAGGGGACAGGGCTCCTACGAGCAGTACTTC; d_call: TRBD1; j_call: TRBJ2-7; v_call: TRBV28; clone_size: NA
cdr3_aa: CASSPRDRAYGANVLTF; cdr3_nt: TGTGCCAGTAGTCCCCGGGACAGGGCATACGGGGCCAACGTCCTGACTTTC; d_call: TRBD1; j_call: TRBJ2-6; v_call: TRBV19; clone_size: NA
cdr3_aa: CSVARTGLGSYNEQFF; cdr3_nt: TGCAGCGTTGCTCGGACAGGGTTGGGCTCCTACAATGAGCAGTTCTTC; d_call: TRBD1; j_call: TRBJ2-1; v_call: TRBV29-1; clone_size: NA
cdr3_aa: CASSQASGNTIYF; cdr3_nt: TGCGCCAGCAGCCAAGCGTCCGGAAACACCATATATTTT; d_call: NA; j_call: TRBJ1-3; v_call: TRBV5-1; clone_size: NA
cdr3_aa: CASSSGLAGANPREQYF; cdr3_nt: TGTGCCAGCAGCTCTGGACTAGCGGGAGCCAATCCGAGGGAGCAGTACTTC; d_call: TRBD2; j_call: TRBJ2-7; v_call: TRBV7-3; clone_size: NA
cdr3_aa: CASSPPGAGGHNEQFF; cdr3_nt: TGTGCCAGCTCACCACCCGGGGCGGGAGGGCACAATGAGCAGTTCTTC; d_call: TRBD2; j_call: TRBJ2-1; v_call: TRBV18; clone_size: NA
cdr3_aa: CASSQARDRGNEKLFF; cdr3_nt: TGCGCCAGCAGCCAGGCCCGGGACAGGGGTAATGAAAAACTGTTTTTT; d_call: TRBD1; j_call: TRBJ1-4; v_call: TRBV4-3; clone_size: once
cdr3_aa: CASSLEGGSTEAFF; cdr3_nt: TGCGCCAGCAGCTTGGAAGGGGGAAGCACTGAAGCTTTCTTT; d_call: NA; j_call: TRBJ1-1; v_call: TRBV5-1; clone_size: few
cdr3_aa: CSVETGNEDEQFF; cdr3_nt: TGCAGCGTTGAAACAGGGAATGAAGATGAGCAGTTCTTC; d_call: NA; j_call: TRBJ2-1; v_call: TRBV29-1; clone_size: NA
cdr3_aa: CASSPTGTGGIPYNSPLHF; cdr3_nt: TGCGCCAGCAGCCCGACCGGGACAGGGGGGATCCCCTATAATTCACCCCTCCACTTT; d_call: TRBD1; j_call: TRBJ1-6; v_call: TRBV5-1; clone_size: NA
cdr3_aa: CASSRQGGTDTQYF; cdr3_nt: TGTGCCAGCAGTCGACAGGGAGGAACAGATACGCAGTATTTT; d_call: NA; j_call: TRBJ2-3; v_call: TRBV6-5; clone_size: NA
cdr3_aa: CASSQVVRDEQFF; cdr3_nt: TGTGCCAGCAGCCAAGTGGTACGGGATGAGCAGTTCTTC; d_call: NA; j_call: TRBJ2-1; v_call: TRBV4-2; clone_size: NA
cdr3_aa: CASSEAGGPRETQYF; cdr3_nt: TGTGCCAGCAGTGAAGCGGGGGGGCCGCGGGAGACCCAGTACTTC; d_call: NA; j_call: TRBJ2-5; v_call: TRBV2; clone_size: NA
cdr3_aa: CASSARAGGSDTQYF; cdr3_nt: TGTGCCAGCAGCGCCCGAGCGGGAGGGTCAGATACGCAGTATTTT; d_call: TRBD2; j_call: TRBJ2-3; v_call: TRBV7-2; clone_size: NA
cdr3_aa: CASSEAGGAGELFF; cdr3_nt: TGTGCCAGCAGTGAAGCTGGGGGCGCCGGGGAGCTGTTTTTT; d_call: NA; j_call: TRBJ2-2; v_call: TRBV2; clone_size: NA
cdr3_aa: CASPSTGHFSTEQYF; cdr3_nt: TGCGCCAGCCCGTCGACAGGGCACTTTTCTACCGAGCAGTACTTC; d_call: TRBD1; j_call: TRBJ2-7; v_call: TRBV23-1; clone_size: NA
cdr3_aa: CASSKTVNTEAFF; cdr3_nt: TGTGCCAGTAGTAAGACAGTGAACACTGAAGCTTTCTTT; d_call: NA; j_call: TRBJ1-1; v_call: TRBV19; clone_size: few
cdr3_aa: CASSAGQGAVYGYTF; cdr3_nt: TGTGCCAGCAGTGCGGGACAGGGAGCGGTCTATGGCTACACCTTC; d_call: TRBD1; j_call: TRBJ1-2; v_call: TRBV6-1; clone_size: NA
cdr3_aa: CASSAGGPYEQYF; cdr3_nt: TGTGCCAGCAGCGCAGGGGGCCCCTACGAGCAGTACTTC; d_call: TRBD1; j_call: TRBJ2-7; v_call: TRBV11-1; clone_size: NA
cdr3_aa: CSAGGLGGTGGHEQFF; cdr3_nt: TGCAGCGCGGGCGGCCTAGGGGGGACAGGGGGACATGAGCAGTTCTTC; d_call: TRBD1; j_call: TRBJ2-1; v_call: TRBV29-1; clone_size: NA
cdr3_aa: CASSLSGLAEETQYF; cdr3_nt: TGTGCCAGCAGCCTCTCGGGACTAGCGGAAGAGACCCAGTACTTC; d_call: TRBD2; j_call: TRBJ2-5; v_call: TRBV7-3; clone_size: NA
cdr3_aa: CASSMRGGPFNEQFF; cdr3_nt: TGTGCCAGCAGCATGAGGGGAGGGCCATTTAATGAGCAGTTCTTC; d_call: TRBD2; j_call: TRBJ2-1; v_call: TRBV28; clone_size: NA